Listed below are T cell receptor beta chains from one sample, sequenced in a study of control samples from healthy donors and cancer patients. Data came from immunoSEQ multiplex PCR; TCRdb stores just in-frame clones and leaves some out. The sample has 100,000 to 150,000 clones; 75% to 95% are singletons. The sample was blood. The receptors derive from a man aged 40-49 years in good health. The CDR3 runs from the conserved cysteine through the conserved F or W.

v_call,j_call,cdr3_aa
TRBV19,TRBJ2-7,CASNPGTDTYEQYF
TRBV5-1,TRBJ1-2,CASSLGQGASGYTF
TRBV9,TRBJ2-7,CASSVVANDPAF
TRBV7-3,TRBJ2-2,CASSPVSGGTGELFF
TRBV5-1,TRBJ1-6,CASSLGTGALLISPLHF
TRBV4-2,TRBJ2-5,CASSPAGGETQYF
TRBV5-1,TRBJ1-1,CASSRGYREEAFF
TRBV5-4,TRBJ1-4,CASSLDQATNEKLFF
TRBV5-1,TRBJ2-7,CASRPTSGRKFYEQYF
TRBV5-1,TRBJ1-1,CASSSDRVGYTEAFF
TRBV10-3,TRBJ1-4,CAISESARGDEPNEKLFF
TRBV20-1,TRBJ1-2,CSAWDRGYTF
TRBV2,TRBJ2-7,CASSEVPTSLSYEQYF
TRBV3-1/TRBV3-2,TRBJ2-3,CASSQAIQASTDTQYF
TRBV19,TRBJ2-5,CASSIAAGSIQETQYF
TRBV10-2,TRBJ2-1,CASLPSGGPYNEQFF
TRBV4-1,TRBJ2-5,CASSQGHRETQYF
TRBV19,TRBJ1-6,CASLPGNHSPLHF